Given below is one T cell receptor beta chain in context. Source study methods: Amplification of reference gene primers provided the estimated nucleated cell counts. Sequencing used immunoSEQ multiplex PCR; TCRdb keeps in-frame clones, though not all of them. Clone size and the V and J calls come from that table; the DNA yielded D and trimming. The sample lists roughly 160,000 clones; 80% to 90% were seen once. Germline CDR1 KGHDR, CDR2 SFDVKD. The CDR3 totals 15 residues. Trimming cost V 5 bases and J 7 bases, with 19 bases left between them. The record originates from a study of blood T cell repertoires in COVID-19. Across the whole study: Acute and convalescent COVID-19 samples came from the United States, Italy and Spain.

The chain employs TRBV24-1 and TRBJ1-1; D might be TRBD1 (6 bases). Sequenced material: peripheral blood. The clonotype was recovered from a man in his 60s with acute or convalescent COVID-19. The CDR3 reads CATSGHSTGTYEAFF. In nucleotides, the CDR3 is TGTGCCACCAGTGGCCATTCGACAGGAACCTATGAAGCTTTCTTT.